This T cell receptor beta chain emerged from a study of regulatory T cells in long-lasting Graves disease. Time point indicated: newly diagnosed GD, antithyroid drugs for less than 3 months. PBMC RNA served as the TCR library source. CDR3 regions were amplified by Arm-PCR using iRepertoire HTBI primers to build TCR beta libraries. TCRdb ran MiXCR on the multiplex PCR reads and lists one entry per CDR3 protein. The sample has hundreds of thousands of distinct CDR3 sequences, 16% seen once. In the case of this clonotype: Its antigen is unknown.

V was shortened by 2 bases and J by 5 bases, with 7 bases between the two germline ends. The CDR3 length is 13 residues. Germline V gene sequence: CDR1 SNHLY, CDR2 FYNNEI. Study results and caveats: Persistent disease favored TRBV28, TRBJ1-2 and TRBJ2-5.

This same sample was also taken into another study, of T cells in Graves' hyperthyroidism and ophthalmopathy. This second study notes: With the HTBI primer set, the TCR CDR3 went through a first round of RT-PCR. In the blood, most expanded thyroid clonotypes above 0.001 appeared as well.

This receptor was obtained from a woman aged 35-65 years with Graves disease. The material sequenced was peripheral blood mononuclear cells (PBMCs), taken at new diagnosis, from a patient treated with antithyroid drugs. The chain combines TRBV2 with TRBJ1-3, with D unclear. CDR3 bases: TGTGCCAGCAGTGAACAGCCCAGAAACACCATATATTTT. Translated: CASSEQPRNTIYF. The full variable domain, with the rest looked up from reference TRBV2 and TRBJ1-3, is EPEVTQTPSHQVTQMGQEVILRCVPISNHLYFYWYRQILGQKVEFLVSFYNNEISEKSEIFDDQFSVERPDGSNFTLKIRSTKLEDSAMYFCASSEQPRNTIYFGEGSWLTVV.